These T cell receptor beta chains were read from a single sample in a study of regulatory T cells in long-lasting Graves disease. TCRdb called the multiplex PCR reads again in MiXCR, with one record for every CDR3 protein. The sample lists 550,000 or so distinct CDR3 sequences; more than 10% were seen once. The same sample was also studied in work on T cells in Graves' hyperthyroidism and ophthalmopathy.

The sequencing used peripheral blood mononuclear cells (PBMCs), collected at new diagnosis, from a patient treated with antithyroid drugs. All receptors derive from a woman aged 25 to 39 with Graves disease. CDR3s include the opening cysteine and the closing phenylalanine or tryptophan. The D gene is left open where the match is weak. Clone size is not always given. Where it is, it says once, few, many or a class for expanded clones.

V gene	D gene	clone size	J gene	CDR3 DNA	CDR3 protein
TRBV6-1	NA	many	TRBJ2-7	TGTGCCAGCAGTCAGCGACGGGACGGAACCCTCGGCGAGCAGTACTTC	CASSQRRDGTLGEQYF
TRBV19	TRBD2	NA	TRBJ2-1	TGTGCCAGTAGGAGGGGACTAGACTACAATGAGCAGTTCTTC	CASRRGLDYNEQFF
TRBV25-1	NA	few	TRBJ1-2	TGTGCCAGCAGTGAACGGAGGGGTGGCTACACCTTC	CASSERRGGYTF
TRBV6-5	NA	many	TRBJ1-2	TGTGCCAGCAGTTCAGACAGAAGGGACTATGGCTACACCTTC	CASSSDRRDYGYTF
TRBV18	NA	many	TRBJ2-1	TGTGCCAGCTCACCACGGCTAATACGGGAAAATGAGCAGTTCTTC	CASSPRLIRENEQFF
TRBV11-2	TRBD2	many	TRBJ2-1	TGTGCCAGCAGCTTGCTAGCGGGAGGTCGGAATGAGCAGTTCTTC	CASSLLAGGRNEQFF
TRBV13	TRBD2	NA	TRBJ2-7	TGTGCCAGCAGCTTATCTGGGACTAGGGAGTCCGAGCAGTACTTC	CASSLSGTRESEQYF
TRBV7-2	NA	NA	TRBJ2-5	TGTGCCAGCAGCTTCACAGAGAGCCAAGGGACCCAGTACTTC	CASSFTESQGTQYF
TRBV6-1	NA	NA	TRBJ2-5	TGTGCCAGCAGTCCCGGACTATACAGACAAGAGACCCAGTACTTC	CASSPGLYRQETQYF
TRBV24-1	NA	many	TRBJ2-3	TGTGCCACCAGTGATTTCGGACAGAGCACAGATACGCAGTATTTT	CATSDFGQSTDTQYF
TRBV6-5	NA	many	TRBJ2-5	TGTGCCAGCAGTTACTCGACAGCTAGCCTCAAAGAGACCCAGTACTTC	CASSYSTASLKETQYF
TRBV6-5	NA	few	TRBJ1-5	TGTGCCAGCAGTTATCCCTCGAGAGGAGGCAATCAGCCCCAGCATTTT	CASSYPSRGGNQPQHF
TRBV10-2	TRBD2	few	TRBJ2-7	TGCGCCAGCAGCCCTACTAGCGGGAAGTTAGCCGAGCAGTACTTC	CASSPTSGKLAEQYF
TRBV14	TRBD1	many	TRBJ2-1	TGTGCCAGCAGCCAAGATACGGGACAGATCTACAATGAGCAGTTCTTC	CASSQDTGQIYNEQFF
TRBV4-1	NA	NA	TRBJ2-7	TGCGCCAGCAGCCAAGAAAGGCGGCGGAGCTACGAGCAGTACTTC	CASSQERRRSYEQYF
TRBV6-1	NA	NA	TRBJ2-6	TGTGCCAGCAGTGGATGGGGAAATGGGGCCAACGTCCTGACTTTC	CASSGWGNGANVLTF
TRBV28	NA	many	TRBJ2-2	TGTGCCAGCAGTTTGGCAAAGGACAGTCTCACCGGGGAGCTGTTTTTT	CASSLAKDSLTGELFF
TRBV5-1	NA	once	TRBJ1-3	TGCGCCAGCAGCTCGGGACTCCGATCCTCTGGAAACACCATATATTTT	CASSSGLRSSGNTIYF
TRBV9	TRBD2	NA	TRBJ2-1	TGTGCCAGCAGCGAGGGGACTAGCGGGAGAATTGAGCAGTTCTTC	CASSEGTSGRIEQFF
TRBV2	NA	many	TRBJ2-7	TGTGCCAGCAGTGACCTCCCGGGCCCCTACGAGCAGTACTTC	CASSDLPGPYEQYF
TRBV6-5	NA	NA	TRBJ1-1	TGTGCCAGCAGTTACGGGGGGGCCGGCACTGAAGCTTTCTTT	CASSYGGAGTEAFF
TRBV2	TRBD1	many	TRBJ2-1	TGTGCCAGCATAGAGGGACAGGGGATCAATGAGCAGTTCTTC	CASIEGQGINEQFF
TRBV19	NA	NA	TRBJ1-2	TGTGCCAGTAGTATAGCATCTTACATCTATGGCTACACCTTC	CASSIASYIYGYTF
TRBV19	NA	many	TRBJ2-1	TGTGCCAGTAGTATAGGACAGGGAGCGGGCAATGAGCAGTTCTTC	CASSIGQGAGNEQFF
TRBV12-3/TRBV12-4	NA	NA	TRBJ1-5	TGTGCCAGCAGTCCCGGAATGATGGGGGGTGAAGGAGCTCCCAATCAGCCCCAGCATTTT	CASSPGMMGGEGAPNQPQHF
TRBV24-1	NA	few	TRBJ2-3	TGTGCCGCTCGGGACAAAAGCACAGATACGCAGTATTTT	CAARDKSTDTQYF
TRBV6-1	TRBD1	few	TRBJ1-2	TGTGCCAGCGGGCGAGGGGACAGCTATGGCTACACCTTC	CASGRGDSYGYTF
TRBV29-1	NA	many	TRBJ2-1	TGCAGCGTTGATAGCGGCTTGCCAAATGAGCAGTTCTTC	CSVDSGLPNEQFF
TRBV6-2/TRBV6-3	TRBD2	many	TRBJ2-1	TGTGCCAGCAGGGGTGCCCTAGCGGGCGACAATGAGCAGTTCTTC	CASRGALAGDNEQFF
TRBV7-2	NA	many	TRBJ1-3	TGTGCCAGCAGCTCTCAAGGGGGCTCTGGAAACACCATATATTTT	CASSSQGGSGNTIYF
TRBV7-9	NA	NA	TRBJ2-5	TGTGCCAGCAGCTCTGACAGCTACCAAGAGACCCAGTACTTC	CASSSDSYQETQYF
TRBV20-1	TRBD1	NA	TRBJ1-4	TGCAGTGCACTACAGGGGGCGGATAATGAAAAACTGTTTTTT	CSALQGADNEKLFF
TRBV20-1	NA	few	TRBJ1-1	TGCAGTGCTAGAGATCTGGGCCGACCTAGGAACACTGAAGCTTTCTTT	CSARDLGRPRNTEAFF
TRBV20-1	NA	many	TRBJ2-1	TGCAGTGCTAGAGGGGGCTCTGGGCTAGCTCCGAGCAATGAGCAGTTCTTC	CSARGGSGLAPSNEQFF
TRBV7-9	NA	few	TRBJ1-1	TGTGCCAGCAGTAACTACAGGGAAGACACTGAAGCTTTCTTT	CASSNYREDTEAFF
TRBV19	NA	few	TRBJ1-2	TGTGCCAGTAGCCCACGTGGCGAAACCCCCCGCTACACCTTC	CASSPRGETPRYTF
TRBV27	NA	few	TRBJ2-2	TGTGCCAGCAGTTTCGACCGAGCAGGAGCTTTGGACACCGGGGAGCTGTTTTTT	CASSFDRAGALDTGELFF
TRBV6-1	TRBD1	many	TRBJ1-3	TGTGCCAGCAGACGAGTAACAGGGGTCACTGGAAACACCATATATTTT	CASRRVTGVTGNTIYF
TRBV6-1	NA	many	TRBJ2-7	TGTGCCAGCAGACAAGTAGGACTCAGGGCAGACTCCTACGAGCAGTACTTC	CASRQVGLRADSYEQYF
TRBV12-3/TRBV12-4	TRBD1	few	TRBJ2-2	TGTGCCAGCACAGCAGGGGGTCGCACCGGGGAGCTGTTTTTT	CASTAGGRTGELFF
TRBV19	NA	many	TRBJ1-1	TGTGCCAGTAGCCCAGAAGTGGGCAGGATGAACACTGAAGCTTTCTTT	CASSPEVGRMNTEAFF
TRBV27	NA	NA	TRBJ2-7	TGTGCCAGCAGTTTAATGAGGGGGGCCCCCGGATTTTTGTACTTC	CASSLMRGAPGFLYF
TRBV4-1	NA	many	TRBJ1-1	TGCGCCACCAGTCGGGGGGTAAGCACTGAAGCTTTCTTT	CATSRGVSTEAFF
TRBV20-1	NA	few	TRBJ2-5	TGCAGTGCTAGAGATTTGGGGGGGGGCGGGGAGACCCAGTACTTC	CSARDLGGGGETQYF
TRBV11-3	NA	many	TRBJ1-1	TGTGCCAGCAGCTTAGAAATAGACACTGAAGCTTTCTTT	CASSLEIDTEAFF
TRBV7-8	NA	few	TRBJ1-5	TGTGCCAGCAGCCCTCGAGACGGTACCAATCAGCCCCAGCATTTT	CASSPRDGTNQPQHF
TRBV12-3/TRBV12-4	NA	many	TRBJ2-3	TGTGCCAGCAGTTTTACGGGAGTGGCAGATACGCAGTATTTT	CASSFTGVADTQYF
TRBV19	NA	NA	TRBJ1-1	TGTGCCACCGGGCCCTCGGGCAACACTGAAGCTTTCTTT	CATGPSGNTEAFF
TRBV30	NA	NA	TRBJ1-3	TGTGCCTGGAGTGTACCACCTTTCTCTGGAAACACCATATATTTT	CAWSVPPFSGNTIYF
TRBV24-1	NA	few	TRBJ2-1	TGTGCCACCAGAGGCCACTATGAGCAGTTCTTC	CATRGHYEQFF